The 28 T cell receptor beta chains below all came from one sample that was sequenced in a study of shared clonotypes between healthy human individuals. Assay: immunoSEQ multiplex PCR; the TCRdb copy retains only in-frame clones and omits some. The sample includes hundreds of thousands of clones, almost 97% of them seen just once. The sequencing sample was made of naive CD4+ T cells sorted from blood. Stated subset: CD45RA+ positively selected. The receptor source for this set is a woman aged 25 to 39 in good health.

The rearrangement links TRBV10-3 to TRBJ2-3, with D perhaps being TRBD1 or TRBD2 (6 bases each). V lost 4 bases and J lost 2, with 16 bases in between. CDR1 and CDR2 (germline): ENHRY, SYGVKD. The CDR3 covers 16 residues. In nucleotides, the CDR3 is TGTGCCATCAGTGGCTCTTCCGGGGGCATCACAGATACGCAGTATTTT. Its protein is CAISGSSGGITDTQYF.

The CDR3 DNA sequence: TGTGCCAGCAGTGACGATTCGACTGGAAACACCATATATTTT. Protein product: CASSDDSTGNTIYF. The V call is TRBV6-1, the J call TRBJ1-3; D ambiguous. V was clipped by 3 bases and J by 2 bases, with 8 bases between them. This CDR3 contains 14 residues. Germline-derived CDR1 and CDR2 are MNHNS and SASEGT.

This CDR3 reads CASAPPSGVPRYEQYF. CDR3 sequence (DNA): TGTGCTAGTGCCCCCCCCTCGGGAGTACCGCGCTACGAGCAGTACTTC. The chain is built from TRBV12-5 and TRBJ2-7; possible D gene TRBD2, 6 bases. The CDR3 is 16 residues long. The ends were cut back, 7 bases at V and 3 bases at J, with 22 bases in the middle. CDR1 is LGHNT, CDR2 FRNRAP, per germline.

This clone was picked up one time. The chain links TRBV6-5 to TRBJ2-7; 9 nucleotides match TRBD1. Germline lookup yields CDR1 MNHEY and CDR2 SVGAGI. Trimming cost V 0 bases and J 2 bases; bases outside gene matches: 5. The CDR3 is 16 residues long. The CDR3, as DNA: TGTGCCAGCAGTTACTCGTTTTGGGACAGGGCCTACGAGCAGTACTTC. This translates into CASSYSFWDRAYEQYF.

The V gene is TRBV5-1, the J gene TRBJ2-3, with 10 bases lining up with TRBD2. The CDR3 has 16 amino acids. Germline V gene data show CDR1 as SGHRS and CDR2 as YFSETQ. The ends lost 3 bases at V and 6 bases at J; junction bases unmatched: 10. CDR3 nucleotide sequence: TGCGCCAGCAGCTCGTCGTCTAGCGGGAGTACGGATACGCAGTATTTT. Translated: CASSSSSSGSTDTQYF.

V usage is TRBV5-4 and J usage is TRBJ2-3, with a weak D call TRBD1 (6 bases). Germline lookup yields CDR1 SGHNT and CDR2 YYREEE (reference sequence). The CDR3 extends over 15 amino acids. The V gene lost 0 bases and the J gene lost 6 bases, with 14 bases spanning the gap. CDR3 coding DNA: TGTGCCAGCAGCTTGGTCTCGTCAGGGGTGGATACGCAGTATTTT. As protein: CASSLVSSGVDTQYF.

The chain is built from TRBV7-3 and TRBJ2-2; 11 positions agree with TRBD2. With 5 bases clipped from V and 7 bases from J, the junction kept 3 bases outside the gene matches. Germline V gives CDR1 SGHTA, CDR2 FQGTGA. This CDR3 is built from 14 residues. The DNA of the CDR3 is TGTGCCAGCAGCCTAGCGGGAGGAGTCGGGGAGCTGTTTTTT. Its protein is CASSLAGGVGELFF.

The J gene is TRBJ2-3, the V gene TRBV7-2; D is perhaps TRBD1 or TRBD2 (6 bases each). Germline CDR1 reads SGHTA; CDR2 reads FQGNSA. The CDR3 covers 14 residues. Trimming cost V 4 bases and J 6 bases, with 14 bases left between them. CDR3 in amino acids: CASSYLGGTDTQYF. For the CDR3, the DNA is TGTGCCAGCAGCTACTTAGGGGGGACGGATACGCAGTATTTT.

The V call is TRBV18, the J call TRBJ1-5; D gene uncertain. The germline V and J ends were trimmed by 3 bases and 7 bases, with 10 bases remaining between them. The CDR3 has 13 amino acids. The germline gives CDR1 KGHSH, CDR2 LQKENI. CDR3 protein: CASSPTAGQPQHF. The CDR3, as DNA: TGTGCCAGCTCACCGACGGCGGGACAGCCCCAGCATTTT.

Here the CDR3 DNA reads TGTGCCAGCAGCTTACTAGCGGGAGCGACCGGGGAGCTGTTTTTT. This codes for CASSLLAGATGELFF. V is TRBV11-2 and J is TRBJ2-2, with 10 bases lining up with TRBD2. Germline CDR1 reads SGHAT; CDR2 reads FQNNGV. CDR3 size: 15 residues. V trimming: 2 bases; J trimming: 5 bases; junction bases outside the gene matches: 2. The full variable domain, completed using reference TRBV11-2 and TRBJ2-2, is EAGVAQSPRYKIIEKRQSVAFWCNPISGHATLYWYQQILGQGPKLLIQFQNNGVVDDSQLPKDRFSAERLKGVDSTLKIQPAKLEDSAVYLCASSLLAGATGELFFGEGSRLTVL.

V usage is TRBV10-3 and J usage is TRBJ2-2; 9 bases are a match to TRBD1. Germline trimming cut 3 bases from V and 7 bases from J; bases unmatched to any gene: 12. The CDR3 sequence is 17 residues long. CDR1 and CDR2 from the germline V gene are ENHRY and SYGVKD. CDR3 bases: TGTGCCATCAGTGAATTGGGGACAGGGCAGAATGGCGGGGAGCTGTTTTTT. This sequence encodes CAISELGTGQNGGELFF.

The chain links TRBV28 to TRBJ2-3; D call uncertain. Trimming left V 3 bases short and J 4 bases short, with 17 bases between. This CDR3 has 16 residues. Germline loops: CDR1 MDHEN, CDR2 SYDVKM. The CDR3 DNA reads TGTGCCAGCAGTTTGTCGTACGACGGAGCCTCAGATACGCAGTATTTT. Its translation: CASSLSYDGASDTQYF.

The DNA of the CDR3 is TGTGCCAGCGGGGAGGGTCAGGGTAATGAAAAACTGTTTTTT. As protein: CASGEGQGNEKLFF. The genes are TRBV7-8 and TRBJ1-4; perhaps TRBD1 as D (5 bases). V lost 8 bases and J lost 4, with 14 bases in between. CDR1 and CDR2 (germline): SGHVS, FQNEAQ. This CDR3 is 14 amino acids long.

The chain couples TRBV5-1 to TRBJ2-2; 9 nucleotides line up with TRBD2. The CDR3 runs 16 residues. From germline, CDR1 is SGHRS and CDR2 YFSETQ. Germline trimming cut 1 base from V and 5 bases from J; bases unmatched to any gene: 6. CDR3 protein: CASSLLAGVETGELFF. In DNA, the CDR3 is TGCGCCAGCAGCTTGTTAGCGGGAGTAGAGACCGGGGAGCTGTTTTTT.

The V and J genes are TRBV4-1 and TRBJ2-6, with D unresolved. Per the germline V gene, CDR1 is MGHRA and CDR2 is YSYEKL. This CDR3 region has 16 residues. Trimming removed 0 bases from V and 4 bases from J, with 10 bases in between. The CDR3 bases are TGCGCCAGCAGCCAAGATGTGGGCCTCGGGGCCAACGTCCTGACTTTC. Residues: CASSQDVGLGANVLTF.

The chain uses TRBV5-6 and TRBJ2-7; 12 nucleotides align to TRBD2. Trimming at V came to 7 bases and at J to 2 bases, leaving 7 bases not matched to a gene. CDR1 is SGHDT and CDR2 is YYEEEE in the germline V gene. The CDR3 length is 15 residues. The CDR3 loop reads CASRGGLAGPYEQYF. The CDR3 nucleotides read TGTGCCAGCCGCGGCGGACTAGCGGGACCCTACGAGCAGTACTTC. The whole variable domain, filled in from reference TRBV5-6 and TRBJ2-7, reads DAGVTQSPTHLIKTRGQQVTLRCSPKSGHDTVSWYQQALGQGPQFIFQYYEEEERQRGNFPDRFSGHQFPNYSSELNVNALLLGDSALYLCASRGGLAGPYEQYFGPGTRLTVT.

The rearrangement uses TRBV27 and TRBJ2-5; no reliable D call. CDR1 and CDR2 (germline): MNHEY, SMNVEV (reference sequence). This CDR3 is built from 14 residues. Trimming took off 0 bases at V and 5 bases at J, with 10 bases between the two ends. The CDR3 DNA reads TGTGCCAGCAGTTTATCGGCCCCCGGGGAGACCCAGTACTTC. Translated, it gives CASSLSAPGETQYF.

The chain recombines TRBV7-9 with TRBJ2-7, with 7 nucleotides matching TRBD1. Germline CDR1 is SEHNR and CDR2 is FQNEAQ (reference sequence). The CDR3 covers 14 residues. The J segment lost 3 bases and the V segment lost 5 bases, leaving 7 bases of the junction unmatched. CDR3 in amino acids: CASSQGGFFYEQYF. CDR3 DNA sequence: TGTGCCAGCAGCCAAGGGGGCTTTTTCTACGAGCAGTACTTC.

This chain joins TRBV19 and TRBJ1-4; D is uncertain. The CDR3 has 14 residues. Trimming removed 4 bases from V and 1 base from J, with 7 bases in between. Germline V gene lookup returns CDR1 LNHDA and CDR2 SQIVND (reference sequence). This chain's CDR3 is CASSTGRTNEKLFF. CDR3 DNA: TGTGCCAGTAGTACTGGGCGAACTAATGAAAAACTGTTTTTT. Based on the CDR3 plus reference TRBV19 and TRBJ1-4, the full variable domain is DGGITQSPKYLFRKEGQNVTLSCEQNLNHDAMYWYRQDPGQGLRLIYYSQIVNDFQKGDIAEGYSVSREKKESFPLTVTSAQKNPTAFYLCASSTGRTNEKLFFGSGTQLSVL.

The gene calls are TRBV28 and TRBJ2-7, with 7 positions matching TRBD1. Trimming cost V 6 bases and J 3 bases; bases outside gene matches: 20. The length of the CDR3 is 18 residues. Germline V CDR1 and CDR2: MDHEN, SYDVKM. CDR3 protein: CASSIRQGFPPFGYEQYF. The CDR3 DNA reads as TGTGCCAGCAGCATCCGACAGGGTTTTCCCCCCTTTGGCTACGAGCAGTACTTC.

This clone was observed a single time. The CDR3 loop reads CARSLDRGQPGANVLTF. For the CDR3, the DNA is TGTGCCAGAAGCTTGGACAGGGGGCAACCGGGGGCCAACGTCCTGACTTTC. The chain employs TRBV5-3 and TRBJ2-6; TRBD1 aligns across 9 bases. TRBV5-3 is an open reading frame whose function is uncertain. The CDR3 is made up of 17 amino acids. J lost 4 bases, V lost 0 bases, and 5 bases had no gene match.

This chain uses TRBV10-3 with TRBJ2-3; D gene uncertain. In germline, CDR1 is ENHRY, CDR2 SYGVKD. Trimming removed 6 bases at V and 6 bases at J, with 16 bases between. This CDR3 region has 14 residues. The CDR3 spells CAIRRDRDMDTQYF. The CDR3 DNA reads TGTGCCATCAGACGAGACCGCGACATGGATACGCAGTATTTT.

The CDR3 here is CSVESEIGYEQYF. In nucleotides, the CDR3 is TGCAGCGTTGAGTCTGAAATCGGATACGAGCAGTACTTC. This chain links TRBV29-1 with TRBJ2-7; no definite D call. Per the germline V gene, CDR1 is SQVTM and CDR2 is ANQGSEA. The CDR3 is 13 residues long. V lost 3 bases and J 4 bases, leaving 13 bases between the germline ends.

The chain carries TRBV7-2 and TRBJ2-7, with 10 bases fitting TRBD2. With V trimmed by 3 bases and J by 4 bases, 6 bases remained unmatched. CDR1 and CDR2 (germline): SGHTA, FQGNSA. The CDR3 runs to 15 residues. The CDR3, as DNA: TGTGCCAGCAGCTTGGACGGGACTAGCGTATACGAGCAGTACTTC. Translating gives CASSLDGTSVYEQYF.

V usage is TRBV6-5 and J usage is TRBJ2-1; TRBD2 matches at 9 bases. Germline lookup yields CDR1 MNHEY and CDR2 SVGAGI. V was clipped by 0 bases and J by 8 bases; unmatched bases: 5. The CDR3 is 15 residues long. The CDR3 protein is CASSYSGTSFDEQFF. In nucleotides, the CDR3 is TGTGCCAGCAGTTACTCAGGGACTAGCTTCGATGAGCAGTTCTTC.

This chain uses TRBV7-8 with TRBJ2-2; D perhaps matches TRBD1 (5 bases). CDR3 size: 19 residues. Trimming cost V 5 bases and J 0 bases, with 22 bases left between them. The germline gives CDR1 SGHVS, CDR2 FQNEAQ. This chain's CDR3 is CASSQNRFWTSTNTGELFF. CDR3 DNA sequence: TGTGCCAGCAGCCAGAACCGATTTTGGACAAGCACGAACACCGGGGAGCTGTTTTTT.

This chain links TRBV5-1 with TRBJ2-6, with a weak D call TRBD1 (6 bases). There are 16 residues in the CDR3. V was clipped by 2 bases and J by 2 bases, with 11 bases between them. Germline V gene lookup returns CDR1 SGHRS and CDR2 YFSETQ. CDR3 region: CASSFPKGAGANVLTF. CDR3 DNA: TGCGCCAGCAGCTTTCCGAAGGGGGCTGGGGCCAACGTCCTGACTTTC. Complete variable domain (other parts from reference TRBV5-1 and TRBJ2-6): KAGVTQTPRYLIKTRGQQVTLSCSPISGHRSVSWYQQTPGQGLQFLFEYFSETQRNKGNFPGRFSGRQFSNSRSEMNVSTLELGDSALYLCASSFPKGAGANVLTFGAGSRLTVL.

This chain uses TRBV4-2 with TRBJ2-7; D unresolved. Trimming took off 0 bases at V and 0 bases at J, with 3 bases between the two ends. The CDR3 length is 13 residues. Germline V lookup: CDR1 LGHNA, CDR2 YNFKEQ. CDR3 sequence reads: CASSQDSSYEQYF. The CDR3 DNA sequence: TGTGCCAGCAGCCAAGATTCCTCCTACGAGCAGTACTTC.